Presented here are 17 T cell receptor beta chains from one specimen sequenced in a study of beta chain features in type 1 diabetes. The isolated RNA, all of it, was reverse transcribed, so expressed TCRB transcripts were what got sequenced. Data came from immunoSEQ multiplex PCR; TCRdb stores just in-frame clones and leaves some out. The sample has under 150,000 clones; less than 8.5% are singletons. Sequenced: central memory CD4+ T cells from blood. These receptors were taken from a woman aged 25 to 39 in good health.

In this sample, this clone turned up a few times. The CDR3 DNA is TGTGCCAGCAGCCCCAGCCCCGGGACAGGGCGTCGCGAGCAGTACTTC. Residues: CASSPSPGTGRREQYF. The rearrangement links TRBV5-6 to TRBJ2-7; 9 positions match TRBD1. CDR1 SGHDT and CDR2 YYEEEE come from the germline V gene. V lost 4 bases and J lost 6; bases outside the gene matches: 14. The CDR3 covers 16 residues.

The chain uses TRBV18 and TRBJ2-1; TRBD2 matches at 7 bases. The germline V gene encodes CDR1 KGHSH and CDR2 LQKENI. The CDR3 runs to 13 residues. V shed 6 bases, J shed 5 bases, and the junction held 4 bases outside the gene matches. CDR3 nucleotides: TGTGCCAGCTCGCGGACTAGTGACAATGAGCAGTTCTTC. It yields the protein CASSRTSDNEQFF.

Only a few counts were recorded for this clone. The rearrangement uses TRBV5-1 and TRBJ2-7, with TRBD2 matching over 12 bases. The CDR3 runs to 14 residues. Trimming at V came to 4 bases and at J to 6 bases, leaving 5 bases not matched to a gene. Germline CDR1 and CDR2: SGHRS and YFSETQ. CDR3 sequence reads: CASSRLAGEGEQYF. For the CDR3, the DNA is TGCGCCAGCAGCCGACTAGCGGGAGAGGGCGAGCAGTACTTC.

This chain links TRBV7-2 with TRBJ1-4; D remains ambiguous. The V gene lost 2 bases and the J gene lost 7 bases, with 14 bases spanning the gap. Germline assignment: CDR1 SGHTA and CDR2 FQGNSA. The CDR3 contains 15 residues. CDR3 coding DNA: TGTGCCAGCAGCTTAAAGCACGGGGAAGGTGAAAAACTGTTTTTT. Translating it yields CASSLKHGEGEKLFF.

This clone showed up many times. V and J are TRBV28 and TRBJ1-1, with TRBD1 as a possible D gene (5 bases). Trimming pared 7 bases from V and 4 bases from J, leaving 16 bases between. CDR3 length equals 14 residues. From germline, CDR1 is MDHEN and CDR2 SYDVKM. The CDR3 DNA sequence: TGTGCCAGCAATAGCGGGGGTCGGACCACTGAAGCTTTCTTT. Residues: CASNSGGRTTEAFF.

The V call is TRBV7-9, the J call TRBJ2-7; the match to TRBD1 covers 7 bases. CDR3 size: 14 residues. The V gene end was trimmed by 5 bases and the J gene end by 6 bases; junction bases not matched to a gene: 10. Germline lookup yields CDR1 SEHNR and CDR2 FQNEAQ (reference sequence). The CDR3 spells CASSQPGQAPEQYF. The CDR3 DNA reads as TGTGCCAGCAGCCAACCCGGACAGGCCCCCGAGCAGTACTTC.

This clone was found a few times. This chain's CDR3 is CASSLNPGAYGYTF. The CDR3 region has the DNA TGTGCCAGCAGCTTAAATCCAGGGGCCTATGGCTACACCTTC. The chain is built from TRBV7-3 and TRBJ1-2; D perhaps matches TRBD1 (6 bases). Trimming left V 1 base short and J 4 bases short, with 10 bases between. Germline CDR1 is SGHTA and CDR2 is FQGTGA. The CDR3 sequence is 14 residues long.

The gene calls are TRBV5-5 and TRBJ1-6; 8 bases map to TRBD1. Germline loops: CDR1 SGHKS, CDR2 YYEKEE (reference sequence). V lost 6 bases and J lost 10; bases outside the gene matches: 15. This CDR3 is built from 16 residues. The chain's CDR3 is CASNLNGQGGKSPLHF. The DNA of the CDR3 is TGTGCCAGCAACTTAAACGGACAGGGTGGAAAATCACCCCTCCACTTT. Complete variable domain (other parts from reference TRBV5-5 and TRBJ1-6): DAGVTQSPTHLIKTRGQQVTLRCSPISGHKSVSWYQQVLGQGPQFIFQYYEKEERGRGNFPDRFSARQFPNYSSELNVNALLLGDSALYLCASNLNGQGGKSPLHFGNGTRLTVT.

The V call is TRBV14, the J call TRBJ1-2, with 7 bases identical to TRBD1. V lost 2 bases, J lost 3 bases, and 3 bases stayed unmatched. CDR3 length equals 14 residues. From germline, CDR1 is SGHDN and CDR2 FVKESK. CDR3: CASSQTQGYYGYTF. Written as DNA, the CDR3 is TGTGCCAGCAGCCAAACACAGGGGTACTATGGCTACACCTTC.

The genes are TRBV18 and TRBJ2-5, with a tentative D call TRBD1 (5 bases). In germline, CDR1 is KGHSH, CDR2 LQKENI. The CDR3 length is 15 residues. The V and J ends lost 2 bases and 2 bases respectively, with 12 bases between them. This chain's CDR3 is CASSPNRQRQETQYF. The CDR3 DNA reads TGTGCCAGCTCACCAAACAGGCAGAGACAAGAGACCCAGTACTTC.

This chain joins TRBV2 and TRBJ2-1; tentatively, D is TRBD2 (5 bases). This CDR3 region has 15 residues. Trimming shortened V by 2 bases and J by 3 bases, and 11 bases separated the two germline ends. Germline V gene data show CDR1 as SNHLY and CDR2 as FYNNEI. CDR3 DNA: TGTGCCAGCAGTGAACGGAGGCTCAACTACAATGAGCAGTTCTTC. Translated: CASSERRLNYNEQFF.

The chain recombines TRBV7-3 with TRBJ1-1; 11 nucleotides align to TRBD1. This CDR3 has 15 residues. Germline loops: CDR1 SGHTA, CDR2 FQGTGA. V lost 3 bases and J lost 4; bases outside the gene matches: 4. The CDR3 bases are TGTGCCAGCAGCTTCTCCGGGACAGGGGGCACTGAAGCTTTCTTT. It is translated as CASSFSGTGGTEAFF. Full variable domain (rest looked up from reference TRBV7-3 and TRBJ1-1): GAGVSQTPSNKVTEKGKYVELRCDPISGHTALYWYRQSLGQGPEFLIYFQGTGAADDSGLPNDRFFAVRPEGSVSTLKIQRTERGDSAVYLCASSFSGTGGTEAFFGQGTRLTVV.

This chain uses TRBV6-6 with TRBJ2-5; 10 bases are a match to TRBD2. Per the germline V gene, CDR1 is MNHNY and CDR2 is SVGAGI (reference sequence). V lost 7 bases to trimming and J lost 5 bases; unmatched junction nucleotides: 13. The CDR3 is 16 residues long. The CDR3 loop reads CASTRLLAGVSETQYF. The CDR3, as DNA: TGTGCCAGCACCCGGCTCCTAGCGGGAGTATCGGAGACCCAGTACTTC.

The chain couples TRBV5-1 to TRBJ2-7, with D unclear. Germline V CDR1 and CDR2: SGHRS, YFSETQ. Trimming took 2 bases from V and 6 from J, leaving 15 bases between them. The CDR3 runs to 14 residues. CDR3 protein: CASSFTVPVREQYF. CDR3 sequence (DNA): TGCGCCAGCAGCTTCACGGTTCCGGTTCGCGAGCAGTACTTC.

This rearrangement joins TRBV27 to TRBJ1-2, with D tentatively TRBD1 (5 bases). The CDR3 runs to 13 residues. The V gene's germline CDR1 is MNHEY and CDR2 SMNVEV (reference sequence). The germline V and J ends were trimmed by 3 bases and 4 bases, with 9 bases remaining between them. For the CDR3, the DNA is TGTGCCAGCAGTTTCAGGGTCGGCTATGGCTACACCTTC. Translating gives CASSFRVGYGYTF.

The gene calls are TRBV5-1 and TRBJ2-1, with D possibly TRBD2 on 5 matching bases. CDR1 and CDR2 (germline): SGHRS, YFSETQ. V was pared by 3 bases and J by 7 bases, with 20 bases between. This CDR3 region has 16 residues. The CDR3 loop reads CASSWLGTSTGNEQFF. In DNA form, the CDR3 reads TGCGCCAGCAGCTGGTTGGGAACCTCTACGGGGAATGAGCAGTTCTTC.

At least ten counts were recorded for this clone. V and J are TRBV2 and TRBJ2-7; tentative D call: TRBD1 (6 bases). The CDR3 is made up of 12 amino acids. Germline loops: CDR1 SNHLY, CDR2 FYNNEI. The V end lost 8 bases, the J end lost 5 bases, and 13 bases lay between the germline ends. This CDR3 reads CASGPDRNEQYF. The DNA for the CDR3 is TGTGCCAGCGGACCGGACAGAAACGAGCAGTACTTC.